This TCR beta chain was retrieved from a study of T cell responses to AZD1222 COVID-19 vaccine (dated by TCRdb to 2020 to 2023). With respect to the entire study: AZD1222 recipients whose second dose came at about 4 weeks and those whose second dose came at about 12 weeks were combined into one group, since spike-specific TCR depth and breadth did not differ between the two schedules. TCR sequencing covered 230 or so trial participants: 200 to 220 given two doses of AZD1222 and approximately 25 given two doses of MenACWY control vaccine. Trial participants were enrolled by age into subgroups of 18-55, 56-69 and 70-plus years, and roughly 150, 30 and 60 TCR-sequenced participants, respectively, were included in these subgroups. On the study overall, not on this receptor specifically: A significant rise in spike-specific TCR breadth and depth was observed after two AZD1222 doses relative to day 0 and relative to MenACWY recipients. Epitopes outside the regions mutated in the B.1.351 and B.1.1.7 variants were reportedly recognized by nearly half of the unique spike-specific TCRs. Participants were mostly white British, with more females than males. The authors suggested clonal diversity may have been underestimated. The whole spike protein was spanned by vaccine-associated CD4 TCRs, and dominant responses were seen in regions 160-218 and 743-854. Because no day 14 peak-response samples were available, repertoires were characterized only after the peak T cell response. Only five or six AZD1222 recipients were SARS-CoV-2 seropositive at baseline, limiting conclusions about previously exposed vaccinees. In the small 56-69-year group, the increase in depth fell short of significance, most likely because of low power.

The CDR3 runs 13 amino acids, cysteine and phenylalanine included. The DNA shown is the 39-base CDR3, in frame from base 1. Deletion took 7 bases off V and 8 bases off J, with a span of 14 bases between the germline ends. According to the germline V gene, CDR1 reads SNHLY and CDR2 reads FYNNEI. The CDR3 regions of human TCRbeta chains were analyzed by immunosequencing. In the authors' own workflow: Repertoire TCRs were checked for matches against a reference library of SARS-CoV-2-specific TCRs that had been generated using the MIRA antigen-specificity platform. Breadth was defined as the fraction of unique TCRs that were SARS-CoV-2-associated. Depth was defined as the fraction of total T cells that were SARS-CoV-2-associated. Using the MIRA data, each spike-specific TCR was assigned both to the spike region to which the TCR was reactive and to a CD4 or CD8 class. Log10-transformed breadth and depth values were compared by one-way ANOVA with Sidak's multiple comparisons tests. Drawn from immuneACCESS, this table holds only the in-frame rearrangements with V and J called that TCRdb kept. Clones are partly lost; checked studies trace under half to an unresolved V gene and leave the rest unexplained. V and J calls and clone size follow that table, whereas D and trimming were derived from the DNA. Recorded for this sample are more than 100,000 clones; roughly 90% of them occurred a single time. Of the sample, under 2% falls within the top ten clones.

The sample's time point label, in plain terms: baseline before first vaccination. Vaccinee samples came from UK trials COV001 and COV002, including a single-blind randomized controlled phase 2/3 trial of AZD1222 (ChAdOx1 nCoV-19) in healthy adults. Trial participant PBMC samples were collected at day 0 and day 28 after the second dose for TCRbeta chain sequencing. About this clone: The target of this receptor is not known. No qualities accompany the bases; no much larger clone lies one base away.

The receptor comes from an adult in good health. The chain uses TRBV2 and TRBJ1-4; the D gene lacks a confident call. The sample consisted of peripheral blood, taken on day 0 of AZD1222 vaccination. The nucleotide sequence reads TGTGCCAGCACAAGGCGAGAAGCGGAAAAACTGTTTTTT. Translated, this is CASTRREAEKLFF.